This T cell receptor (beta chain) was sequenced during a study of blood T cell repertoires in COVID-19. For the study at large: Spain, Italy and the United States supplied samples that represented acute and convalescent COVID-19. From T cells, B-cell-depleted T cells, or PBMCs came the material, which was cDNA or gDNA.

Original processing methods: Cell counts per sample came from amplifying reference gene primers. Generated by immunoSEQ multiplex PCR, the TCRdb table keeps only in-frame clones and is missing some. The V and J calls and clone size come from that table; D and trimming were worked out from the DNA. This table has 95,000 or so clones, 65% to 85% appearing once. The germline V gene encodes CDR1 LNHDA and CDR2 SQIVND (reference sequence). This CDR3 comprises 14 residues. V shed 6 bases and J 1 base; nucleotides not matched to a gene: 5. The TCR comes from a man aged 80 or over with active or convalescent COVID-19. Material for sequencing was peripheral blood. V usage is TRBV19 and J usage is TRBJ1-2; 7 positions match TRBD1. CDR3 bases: TGTGCCAGTAGGGAGGGACAGCTTAACTATGGCTACACCTTC. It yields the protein CASREGQLNYGYTF.